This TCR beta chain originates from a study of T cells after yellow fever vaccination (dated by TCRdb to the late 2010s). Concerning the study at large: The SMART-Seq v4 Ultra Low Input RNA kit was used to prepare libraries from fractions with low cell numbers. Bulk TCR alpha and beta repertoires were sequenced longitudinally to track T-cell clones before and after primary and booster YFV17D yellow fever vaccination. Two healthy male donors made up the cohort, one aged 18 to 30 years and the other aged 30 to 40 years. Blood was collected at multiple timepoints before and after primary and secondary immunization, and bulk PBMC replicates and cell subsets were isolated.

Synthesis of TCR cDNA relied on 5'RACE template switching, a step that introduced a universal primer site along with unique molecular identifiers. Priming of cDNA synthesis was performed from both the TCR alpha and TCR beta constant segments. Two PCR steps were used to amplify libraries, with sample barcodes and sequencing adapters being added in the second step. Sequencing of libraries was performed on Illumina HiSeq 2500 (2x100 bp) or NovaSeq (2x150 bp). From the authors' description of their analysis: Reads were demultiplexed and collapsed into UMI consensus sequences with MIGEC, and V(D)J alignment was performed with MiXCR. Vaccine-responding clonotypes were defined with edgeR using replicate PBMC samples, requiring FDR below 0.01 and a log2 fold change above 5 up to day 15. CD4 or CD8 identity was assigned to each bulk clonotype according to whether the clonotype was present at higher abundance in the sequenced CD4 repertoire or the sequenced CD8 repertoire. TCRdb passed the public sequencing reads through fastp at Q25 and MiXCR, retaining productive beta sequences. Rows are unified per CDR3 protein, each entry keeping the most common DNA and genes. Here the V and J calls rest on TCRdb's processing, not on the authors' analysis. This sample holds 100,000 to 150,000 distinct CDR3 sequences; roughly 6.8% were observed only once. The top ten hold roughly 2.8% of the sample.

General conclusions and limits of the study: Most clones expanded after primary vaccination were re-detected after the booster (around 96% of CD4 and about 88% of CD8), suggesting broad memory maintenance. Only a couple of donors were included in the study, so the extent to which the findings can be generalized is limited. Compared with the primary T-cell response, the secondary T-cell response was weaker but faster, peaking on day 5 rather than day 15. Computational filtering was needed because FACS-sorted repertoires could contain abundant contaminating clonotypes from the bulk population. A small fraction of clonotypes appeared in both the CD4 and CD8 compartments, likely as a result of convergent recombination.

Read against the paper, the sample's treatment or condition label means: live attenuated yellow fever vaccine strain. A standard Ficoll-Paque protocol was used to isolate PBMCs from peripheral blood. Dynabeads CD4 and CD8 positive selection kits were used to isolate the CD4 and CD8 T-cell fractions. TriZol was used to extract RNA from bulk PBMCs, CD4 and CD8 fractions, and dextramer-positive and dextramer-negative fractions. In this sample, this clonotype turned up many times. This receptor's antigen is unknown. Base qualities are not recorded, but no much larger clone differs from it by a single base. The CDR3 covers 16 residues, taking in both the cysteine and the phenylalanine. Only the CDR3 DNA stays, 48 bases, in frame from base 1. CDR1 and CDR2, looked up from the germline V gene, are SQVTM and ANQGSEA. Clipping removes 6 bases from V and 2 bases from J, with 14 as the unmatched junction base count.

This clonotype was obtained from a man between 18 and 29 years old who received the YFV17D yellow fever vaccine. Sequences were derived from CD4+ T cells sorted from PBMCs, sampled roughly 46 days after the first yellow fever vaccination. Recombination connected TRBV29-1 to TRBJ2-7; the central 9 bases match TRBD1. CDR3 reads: CSVQSGTGISTYEQYF. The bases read TGCAGCGTACAATCCGGGACAGGGATTAGTACCTACGAGCAGTACTTC.